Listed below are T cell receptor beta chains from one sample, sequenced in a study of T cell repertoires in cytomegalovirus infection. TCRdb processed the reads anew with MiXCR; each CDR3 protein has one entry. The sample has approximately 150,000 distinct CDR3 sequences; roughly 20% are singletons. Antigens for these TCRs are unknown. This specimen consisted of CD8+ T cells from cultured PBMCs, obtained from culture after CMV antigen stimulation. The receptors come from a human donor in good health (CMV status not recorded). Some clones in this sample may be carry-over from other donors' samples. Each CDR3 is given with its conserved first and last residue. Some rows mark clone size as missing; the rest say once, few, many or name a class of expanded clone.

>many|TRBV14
CASSQLTGGEVTGELFF
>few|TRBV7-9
CASSFEGDGYTF
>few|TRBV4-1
CASSQDSRTAGYGYTF
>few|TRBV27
CASRDGVGNQPQHF
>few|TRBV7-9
CASSLAQGGWNEQYF
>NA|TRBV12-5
CASGLVLEGGYTF
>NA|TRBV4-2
CASSQGTGGGDYGYTF
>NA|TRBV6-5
CASSYGQGGGDTQYF
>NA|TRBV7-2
CASSHPGYEQYF
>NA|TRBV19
CASSIDRGYEQYF
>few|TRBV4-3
CASSNRDIMNTEAFF
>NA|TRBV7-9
CASSTTGQGSYEQYF
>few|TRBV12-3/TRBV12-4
CASSPASVGELFF
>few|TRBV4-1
CASSQESERGQYF
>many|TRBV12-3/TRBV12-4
CASSLGGGTDTQYF
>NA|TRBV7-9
CASSLAIDTEAFF
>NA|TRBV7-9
CASILPLQGRSGYGYTF
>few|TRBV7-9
CASSPRGLDIQYF
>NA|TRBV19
CASSIRGLAGYSSYNEQFF
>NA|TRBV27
CASSFPGQIHEQYF
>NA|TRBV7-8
CASSLVQWRVLATNEKLFF
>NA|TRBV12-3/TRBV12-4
CASSFDSNQPQHF
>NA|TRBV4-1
CASGLAGGPGETQYF
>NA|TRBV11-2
CASSLGIGSQETQYF
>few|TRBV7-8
CASSLEPQPWDTDTQYF
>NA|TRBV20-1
CSASLGDGGYNEQFF